This TCR beta chain was captured in a study of post-analysis software for immune sequencing data. Broader study findings: In patients, 4 to 6 TRBV segments were more frequent than in controls, with TRBV5-6, TRBV5-1 and TRBV20-1 among them.

Germline lookup yields CDR1 SGDLS and CDR2 YYNGEE. The CDR3 totals 13 residues. cDNA libraries of TCR beta carried unique molecular identifiers. TCRdb processed the PCR reads anew with MiXCR; each CDR3 protein has one entry. The sample lists around 440,000 distinct CDR3 sequences; around 40% were seen once. Note on this clonotype: The target antigen is unknown. One end of the junction does not line up with germline, which may come from a read error.

J is TRBJ2-7 and V is TRBV9; D is perhaps TRBD2 (5 bases). Source material: blood. The TCR originated in a girl aged 10 to 17 with multiple sclerosis. The CDR3 is CASSAMGLGEQYF. The CDR3 nucleotides read TGTGCCAGTAGCGCGATGGGATTGGGCGAGCAGTACTTC. The full variable domain, with the rest looked up from reference TRBV9 and TRBJ2-7, is DSGVTQTPKHLITATGQRVTLRCSPRSGDLSVYWYQQSLDQGLQFLIQYYNGEERAKGNILERFSAQQFPDLHSELNLSSLELGDSALYFCASSAMGLGEQYFGPGTRLTVT.